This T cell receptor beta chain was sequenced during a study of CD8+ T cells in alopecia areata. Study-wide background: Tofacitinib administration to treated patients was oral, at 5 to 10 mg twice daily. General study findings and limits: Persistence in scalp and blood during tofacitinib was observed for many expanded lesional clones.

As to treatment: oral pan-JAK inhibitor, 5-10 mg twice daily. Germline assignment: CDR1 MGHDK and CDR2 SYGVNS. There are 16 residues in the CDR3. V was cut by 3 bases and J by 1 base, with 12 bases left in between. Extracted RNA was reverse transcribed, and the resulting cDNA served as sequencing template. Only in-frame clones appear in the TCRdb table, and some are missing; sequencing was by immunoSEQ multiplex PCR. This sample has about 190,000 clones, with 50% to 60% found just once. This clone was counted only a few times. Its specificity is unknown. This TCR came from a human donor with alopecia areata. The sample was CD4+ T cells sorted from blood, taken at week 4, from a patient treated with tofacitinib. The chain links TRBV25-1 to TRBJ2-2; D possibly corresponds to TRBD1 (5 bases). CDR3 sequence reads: CASSDTRQRNTGELFF. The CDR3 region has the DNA TGTGCCAGCAGTGACACCCGACAGAGGAACACCGGGGAGCTGTTTTTT.